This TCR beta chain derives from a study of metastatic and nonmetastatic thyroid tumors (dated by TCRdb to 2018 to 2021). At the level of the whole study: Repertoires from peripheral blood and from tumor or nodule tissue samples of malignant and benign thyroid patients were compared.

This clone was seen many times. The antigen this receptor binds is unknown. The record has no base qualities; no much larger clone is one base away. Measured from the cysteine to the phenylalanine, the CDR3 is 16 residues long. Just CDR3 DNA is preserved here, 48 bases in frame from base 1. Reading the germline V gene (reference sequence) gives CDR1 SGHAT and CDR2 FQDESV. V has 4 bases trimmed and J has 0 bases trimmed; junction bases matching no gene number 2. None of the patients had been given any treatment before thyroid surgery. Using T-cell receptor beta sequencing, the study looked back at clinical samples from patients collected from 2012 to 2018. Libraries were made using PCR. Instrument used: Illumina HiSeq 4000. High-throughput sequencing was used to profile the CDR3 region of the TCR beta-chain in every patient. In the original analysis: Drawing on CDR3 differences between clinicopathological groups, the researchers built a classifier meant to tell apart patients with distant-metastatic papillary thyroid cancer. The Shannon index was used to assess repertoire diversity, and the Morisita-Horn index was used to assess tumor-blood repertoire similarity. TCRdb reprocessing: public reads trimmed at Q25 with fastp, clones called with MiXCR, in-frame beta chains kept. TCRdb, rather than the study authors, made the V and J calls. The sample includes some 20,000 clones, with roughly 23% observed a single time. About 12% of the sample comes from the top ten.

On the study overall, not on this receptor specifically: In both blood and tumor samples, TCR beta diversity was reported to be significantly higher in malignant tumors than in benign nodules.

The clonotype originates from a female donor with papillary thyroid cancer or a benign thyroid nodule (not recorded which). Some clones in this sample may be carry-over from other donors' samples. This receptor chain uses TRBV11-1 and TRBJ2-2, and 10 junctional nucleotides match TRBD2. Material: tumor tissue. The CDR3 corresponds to CASSSGLAANTGELFF. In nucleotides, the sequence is TGTGCCAGCAGCTCCGGACTAGCGGCGAACACCGGGGAGCTGTTTTTT.